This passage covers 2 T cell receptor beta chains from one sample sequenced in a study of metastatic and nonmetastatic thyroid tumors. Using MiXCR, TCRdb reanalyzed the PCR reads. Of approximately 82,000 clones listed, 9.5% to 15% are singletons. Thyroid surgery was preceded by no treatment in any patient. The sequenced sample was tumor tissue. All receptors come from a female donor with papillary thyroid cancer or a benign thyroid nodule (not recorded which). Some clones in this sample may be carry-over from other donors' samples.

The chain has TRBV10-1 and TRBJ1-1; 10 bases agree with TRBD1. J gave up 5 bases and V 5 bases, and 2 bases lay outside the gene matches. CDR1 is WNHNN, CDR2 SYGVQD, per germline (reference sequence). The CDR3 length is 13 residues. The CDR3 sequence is CASSRQGATEAFF. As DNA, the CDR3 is TGCGCCAGCAGTCGACAGGGGGCGACTGAAGCTTTCTTT.

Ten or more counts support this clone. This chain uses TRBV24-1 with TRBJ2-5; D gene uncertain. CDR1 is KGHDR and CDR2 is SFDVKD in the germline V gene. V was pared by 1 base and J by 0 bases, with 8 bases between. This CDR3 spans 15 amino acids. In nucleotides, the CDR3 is TGTGCCACCAGTGATTTAGTCCGGAACCAAGAGACCCAGTACTTC. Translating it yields CATSDLVRNQETQYF.